This T cell receptor beta chain was recovered during a study of CD8+CD57+ T cells in acquired aplastic anemia. General study results and limits: For CD8+ Simpson's diversity, patients and controls showed no significant difference.

V lost 3 bases to trimming and J lost 2 bases, with 14 bases between them. Germline-derived CDR1 and CDR2 are MGHDK and SYGVNS. The CDR3 consists of 15 residues. This clonotype was counted only a few times. Its specificity is unknown. Genomic DNA templated the TCR beta VDJ and CDR3 profiling. TCRdb re-analysed the reads in MiXCR, keeping a single row per CDR3 protein. Among about 220,000 distinct CDR3 sequences, roughly 35% were seen once, and the ten largest hold roughly 1.1%. This TCR came from a human donor in good health, serving as a control. V usage is TRBV25-1 and J usage is TRBJ2-7; no definite D call. The source material was sorted CD4+, CD8+, or CD8+CD57+ T cells (not recorded which) from PBMCs. CDR3 bases: TGTGCCAGCAGTGATAGCCGCGTCGGAGCCTACGAGCAGTACTTC. Residues: CASSDSRVGAYEQYF.